Presented here are 22 T cell receptor beta chains from one specimen sequenced in a study of blood T cell repertoires in COVID-19. The repertoire was sequenced with immunoSEQ multiplex PCR; TCRdb's copy has only in-frame clones and lacks some. The sample contains tens of thousands of clones, around 72% of which appear only once. The sample comprised peripheral blood. The receptors here all came from a human donor with active or convalescent COVID-19. The donor label of this sample is uncertain.

The V and J genes are TRBV6-2 or TRBV6-3 and TRBJ1-1; D is unclear. Germline V CDR1 and CDR2: MNHEY, SVGEGT. This CDR3 region has 12 residues. Trimming shortened V by 6 bases and J by 11 bases, and 16 bases separated the two germline ends. CDR3 nucleotide sequence: TGTGCCAGCAGCCAACAAGGGAGAAAGGCTTTCTTT. It specifies CASSQQGRKAFF.

This chain links TRBV4-1 with TRBJ1-5; 9 bases match TRBD1. The CDR3 length is 14 residues. V lost 4 bases, J lost 5 bases, and 3 bases stayed unmatched. The germline V gene encodes CDR1 MGHRA and CDR2 YSYEKL. The CDR3 nucleotides are TGCGCCAGCAGCCCGGGACAGGGCTATCAGCCCCAGCATTTT. Translation gives CASSPGQGYQPQHF.

Regarding this clone: Additional DNA sequences in this sample encode the identical CDR3. This CDR3 reads CASSVRGGSGNTIYF. The CDR3 DNA follows: TGTGCCAGCAGCGTACGGGGGGGCTCTGGAAACACCATATATTTT. V is TRBV9 and J is TRBJ1-3; TRBD1 is a possible D gene (5 bases). The CDR3 consists of 15 residues. From germline, CDR1 is SGDLS and CDR2 YYNGEE. Trimming took 1 base from V and 0 from J, leaving 8 bases between them.

The chain links TRBV11-2 to TRBJ2-5, with 7 nucleotides matching TRBD2. Germline assignment: CDR1 SGHAT and CDR2 FQNNGV. This CDR3 has 14 residues. V lost 4 bases to trimming and J lost 7 bases; unmatched junction nucleotides: 9. The CDR3 nucleotides are TGTGCCAGCAGCTCACCTGGACTAGTCGTGACCCAGTACTTC. Translation gives CASSSPGLVVTQYF.

This rearrangement joins TRBV27 to TRBJ2-7, with D possibly matching TRBD1 (6 bases). The germline gives CDR1 MNHEY, CDR2 SMNVEV (reference sequence). There are 12 residues in the CDR3. V was trimmed by 5 bases and J by 5 bases, leaving 10 bases between them. CDR3 sequence reads: CASSTGFHEQYF. The DNA for the CDR3 is TGTGCCAGCAGTACAGGGTTCCACGAGCAGTACTTC.

The V and J genes are TRBV9 and TRBJ1-1; tentatively, D is TRBD1 (5 bases). The germline V gene has CDR1 SGDLS and CDR2 YYNGEE. V lost 1 base and J 1 base, leaving 11 bases between the germline ends. This CDR3 spans 15 amino acids. Here the CDR3 reads CASSVSGGTNTEAFF. CDR3 nucleotide sequence: TGTGCCAGCAGCGTATCAGGAGGGACGAACACTGAAGCTTTCTTT. The full variable domain, rest sourced from reference TRBV9 and TRBJ1-1, is DSGVTQTPKHLITATGQRVTLRCSPRSGDLSVYWYQQSLDQGLQFLIQYYNGEERAKGNILERFSAQQFPDLHSELNLSSLELGDSALYFCASSVSGGTNTEAFFGQGTRLTVV.

This chain links TRBV6-5 with TRBJ2-5; 8 bases match TRBD2. This CDR3 is built from 13 residues. Germline assignment: CDR1 MNHEY and CDR2 SVGAGI. With 10 bases clipped from V and 9 bases from J, the junction kept 13 bases outside the gene matches. The DNA of the CDR3 is TGTGCCACCACCCAGGCGGGAGGAAGGTCCCAGTACTTC. The encoded protein is CATTQAGGRSQYF.

J is TRBJ2-3 and V is TRBV9; D call uncertain. Between the trimmed V and J ends, which lost 3 bases and 0 bases, there was a span of 5 bases. The germline V gene has CDR1 SGDLS and CDR2 YYNGEE. This CDR3 region has 13 residues. The DNA of the CDR3 is TGTGCCAGCAGCGCTTCTAGCACAGATACGCAGTATTTT. Amino acids: CASSASSTDTQYF. Using reference TRBV9 and TRBJ2-3 for the parts outside the CDR3, the full variable domain is DSGVTQTPKHLITATGQRVTLRCSPRSGDLSVYWYQQSLDQGLQFLIQYYNGEERAKGNILERFSAQQFPDLHSELNLSSLELGDSALYFCASSASSTDTQYFGPGTRLTVL.

The chain is built from TRBV15 and TRBJ1-5; a possible D gene is TRBD1 (5 bases). Looked up from germline, CDR1 is LNHNV and CDR2 is YYDKDF (reference sequence). V lost 3 bases to trimming and J lost 2 bases, with 17 bases between them. The length of the CDR3 is 17 residues. CDR3 sequence: CATSRYGWRGGNQPQHF. In DNA form, the CDR3 reads TGTGCCACCAGCAGGTACGGATGGAGGGGAGGCAATCAGCCCCAGCATTTT. Combining the CDR3 with reference TRBV15 and TRBJ1-5 gives the whole variable domain DAMVIQNPRYQVTQFGKPVTLSCSQTLNHNVMYWYQQKSSQAPKLLFHYYDKDFNNEADTPDNFQSRRPNTSFCFLDIRSPGLGDTAMYLCATSRYGWRGGNQPQHFGDGTRLSIL.

This chain uses TRBV13 with TRBJ1-2, with 8 bases that match TRBD1. Germline CDR1 reads PRHDT; CDR2 reads FYEKMQ (reference sequence). This CDR3 has 15 residues. V dropped 5 bases and J dropped 3; count of bases not matched to a gene: 8. Here the CDR3 DNA reads TGTGCCAGCAGCCCAGGACAGGGCTTCTACTATGGCTACACCTTC. It yields the protein CASSPGQGFYYGYTF.

The gene calls are TRBV5-6 and TRBJ2-5; D might be TRBD2 (5 bases). The CDR3 sequence is 13 residues long. CDR1 is SGHDT, CDR2 YYEEEE, per germline. Trimming left V 4 bases short and J 1 base short, with 8 bases between. The CDR3, as DNA: TGTGCCAGCAGCCGAGCGGCCCAAGAGACCCAGTACTTC. Encoded protein: CASSRAAQETQYF. The complete variable domain, with remaining parts taken from reference TRBV5-6 and TRBJ2-5, reads DAGVTQSPTHLIKTRGQQVTLRCSPKSGHDTVSWYQQALGQGPQFIFQYYEEEERQRGNFPDRFSGHQFPNYSSELNVNALLLGDSALYLCASSRAAQETQYFGPGTRLLVL.

The chain couples TRBV6-5 to TRBJ2-7; a weak D match, TRBD2 (6 bases). There are 15 residues in the CDR3. The V end lost 0 bases, the J end lost 3 bases, and 12 bases lay between the germline ends. Per germline, CDR1 MNHEY and CDR2 SVGAGI. CDR3 in amino acids: CASSYSGGLGYEQYF. The CDR3 DNA sequence: TGTGCCAGCAGTTACTCAGGAGGGTTAGGCTACGAGCAGTACTTC.

In this sample, this clone turned up a few times. J is TRBJ2-7 and V is TRBV4-1, with 10 positions matching TRBD2. Germline values: CDR1 MGHRA, CDR2 YSYEKL. J was trimmed by 3 bases and V by 3 bases; bases with no gene match: 14. The length of the CDR3 is 18 residues. In DNA form, the CDR3 reads TGCGCCAGCAGCCACGAAGAGACTCCGGGACTAGCGCGCTACGAGCAGTACTTC. This codes for CASSHEETPGLARYEQYF.

This chain connects TRBV18 to TRBJ2-7, with TRBD2 matching 10 bases. Germline lookup yields CDR1 KGHSH and CDR2 LQKENI. This CDR3 region has 15 residues. The V and J ends lost 3 bases and 4 bases, in that order; junction bases with no gene match: 6. The CDR3 DNA reads as TGTGCCAGCTCACCGCCTAGCGGGAGACGTTACGAGCAGTACTTC. Protein: CASSPPSGRRYEQYF.

A few counts support this clone. CDR3 DNA: TGTGCCAGTAAAAGCGGGAGGGGAGAGGTCGAGCAGTACTTC. Its translation is CASKSGRGEVEQYF. This chain uses TRBV19 with TRBJ2-7; 10 nucleotides align to TRBD2. The J segment lost 6 bases and the V segment lost 7 bases, leaving 9 bases of the junction unmatched. The CDR3 has 14 amino acids. Germline CDR1 reads LNHDA; CDR2 reads SQIVND (reference sequence).

This clone was observed a few times. The rearrangement joins TRBV5-1 to TRBJ2-3, with 9 bases lining up with TRBD1. CDR1 and CDR2 (germline): SGHRS, YFSETQ. The CDR3 is made up of 17 amino acids. With V trimmed by 3 bases and J by 4 bases, 12 bases remained unmatched. DNA of the CDR3: TGCGCCAGCAGCTCGCTCACAGGGGGCGGGGGCCCAGATACGCAGTATTTT. Its translation: CASSSLTGGGGPDTQYF.

Only a few counts were recorded for this clone. V gene TRBV11-2 combines with J gene TRBJ2-1; a possible D gene is TRBD1 (5 bases). Germline lookup yields CDR1 SGHAT and CDR2 FQNNGV. This CDR3 is built from 15 residues. V was pared by 5 bases and J by 0 bases, with 11 bases between. CDR3 DNA: TGTGCCAGCAGCACGACAGTTAGCTCCTACAATGAGCAGTTCTTC. Its translation is CASSTTVSSYNEQFF.

This clone was observed a handful of times. The rearrangement joins TRBV5-1 to TRBJ2-7; TRBD1 might be the D (5 bases). The CDR3 is 13 residues long. The germline CDR1 and CDR2 sequences are SGHRS and YFSETQ. Trimming stripped 0 bases from V and 6 bases from J, with 10 bases between. The CDR3 sequence: CASSLEQGFEQYF. CDR3 in DNA: TGCGCCAGCAGCTTGGAGCAGGGTTTCGAGCAGTACTTC.

The chain joins TRBV18 to TRBJ2-5; D possibly corresponds to TRBD1 (6 bases). This CDR3 has 15 amino acids. V lost 6 bases and J 2 bases, leaving 16 bases between the germline ends. The V gene's germline CDR1 is KGHSH and CDR2 LQKENI. The CDR3 region is CASSPSRDIQETQYF. DNA of the CDR3: TGTGCCAGCTCTCCGTCCCGGGACATACAAGAGACCCAGTACTTC.

CDR3 coding DNA: TGTGCCAGCAGTTACCGACACGAACCTTTCTTT. The encoded protein is CASSYRHEPFF. This rearrangement joins TRBV11-2 to TRBJ1-1, with D hard to call. The V gene's germline CDR1 is SGHAT and CDR2 FQNNGV. The V end lost 6 bases, the J end lost 12 bases, and 14 bases lay between the germline ends. This CDR3 spans 11 amino acids.

The chain is built from TRBV5-6 and TRBJ2-1; 8 bases agree with TRBD2. Looked up from germline, CDR1 is SGHDT and CDR2 is YYEEEE. After removal of 0 bases from V and 6 bases from J, the junction contained 2 bases not matched to a gene. The CDR3 is made up of 14 amino acids. The chain's CDR3 is CASSLGLASNEQFF. The DNA of the CDR3 is TGTGCCAGCAGCTTGGGACTAGCGAGCAATGAGCAGTTCTTC.

V is TRBV19 and J is TRBJ2-1; 13 nucleotides agree with TRBD2. From germline, CDR1 is LNHDA and CDR2 SQIVND (reference sequence). With V trimmed by 8 bases and J by 7 bases, 5 bases remained unmatched. The CDR3 extends over 14 amino acids. This CDR3 reads CASRGTSGTNEQFF. The CDR3 nucleotides read TGTGCCAGTCGTGGGACTAGCGGGACGAATGAGCAGTTCTTC.